What follows are 21 T cell receptor beta chains derived from one specimen sequenced in a study of shared clonotypes between healthy human individuals. Method: immunoSEQ multiplex PCR; TCRdb's copy keeps in-frame clones and lacks some. The sample includes 2 million to 2.5 million clones, nearly 97% of them seen just once. Sequenced: naive CD4+ T cells sorted from blood. As to subset: CD45RA+ positively selected. The receptors come from a man between 18 and 35 years old in good health.

Worth noting for this clone: The junction differs from germline at one of its ends, possibly a read error. CDR3: CASSTYSTDTQYF. The CDR3 nucleotides read TGTGCTAGCAGCACTTATAGCACAGATACGCAGTATTTT. The V call is TRBV7-7, the J call TRBJ2-3; no firm D call. CDR1 and CDR2 (germline): SSHAT, FNYEAQ (reference sequence). The CDR3 is 13 residues long. Variable domain in full (rest from reference TRBV7-7 and TRBJ2-3): GAGVSQSPRYKVTKRGQDVTLRCDPISSHATLYWYQQALGQGPEFLTYFNYEAQPDKSGLPSDRFSAERPEGSISTLTIQRTEQRDSAMYRCASSTYSTDTQYFGPGTRLTVL.

This clone was picked up one time. V gene TRBV10-3 combines with J gene TRBJ2-5; possibly TRBD1 for D (5 bases). The CDR3 sequence is 13 residues long. Germline V gives CDR1 ENHRY, CDR2 SYGVKD. V dropped 4 bases and J dropped 5 bases, with 11 bases sitting between them. CDR3 sequence reads: CAISGSGMETQYF. The CDR3 DNA reads as TGTGCCATCAGTGGTTCAGGGATGGAGACCCAGTACTTC.

The J gene is TRBJ1-1, the V gene TRBV2, with 7 bases aligning to TRBD1. The CDR3 runs 13 residues. V lost 9 bases to trimming and J lost 5 bases; unmatched junction nucleotides: 9. Germline V gene data show CDR1 as SNHLY and CDR2 as FYNNEI. The CDR3 loop is CASEPTGFTEAFF. CDR3 nucleotide sequence: TGTGCCAGTGAACCGACAGGGTTTACTGAAGCTTTCTTT.

The CDR3 protein is CASSFGTGGLTGELFF. The CDR3, as DNA: TGTGCCAGCAGCTTCGGGACAGGGGGCCTAACCGGGGAGCTGTTTTTT. This chain links TRBV7-9 with TRBJ2-2; 12 positions match TRBD1. Germline CDR1 SEHNR, CDR2 FQNEAQ (reference sequence). This CDR3 comprises 16 residues. V trimming: 3 bases; J trimming: 5 bases; junction bases outside the gene matches: 4.

The chain is built from TRBV10-1 and TRBJ1-6; D might be TRBD1 (6 bases). The ends were cut back, 4 bases at V and 5 bases at J, with 12 bases in the middle. Looked up from germline, CDR1 is WNHNN and CDR2 is SYGVQD (reference sequence). The CDR3 is 15 residues long. For the CDR3, the DNA is TGCGCCAGCAGTGGGAACCGGGACAATAATTCACCCCTCCACTTT. Its protein product is CASSGNRDNNSPLHF.

The chain joins TRBV7-2 to TRBJ2-2; 13 nucleotides line up with TRBD2. V shed 6 bases and J 5 bases; nucleotides not matched to a gene: 6. CDR3 length: 16 residues. The germline gives CDR1 SGHTA, CDR2 FQGNSA. CDR3 loop: CASREPGLAGTGELFF. Here the CDR3 DNA reads TGTGCCAGCAGAGAACCGGGACTAGCGGGGACCGGGGAGCTGTTTTTT.

V and J are TRBV2 and TRBJ1-6, with a possible D match to TRBD1 (5 bases). Germline CDR1 and CDR2: SNHLY and FYNNEI. The CDR3 contains 15 residues. Trimming cost V 6 bases and J 2 bases, with 11 bases left between them. The CDR3: CASRATAAYNSPLHF. The CDR3 DNA reads as TGTGCCAGCAGGGCGACAGCCGCCTATAATTCACCCCTCCACTTT. Full variable domain (outside the CDR3, taken from reference TRBV2 and TRBJ1-6): EPEVTQTPSHQVTQMGQEVILRCVPISNHLYFYWYRQILGQKVEFLVSFYNNEISEKSEIFDDQFSVERPDGSNFTLKIRSTKLEDSAMYFCASRATAAYNSPLHFGNGTRLTVT.

A word on this clone: Other DNA sequences in this sample translate to the same CDR3. The CDR3 region is CSVEQGGHEQYF. CDR3 in DNA: TGCAGCGTTGAACAGGGTGGCCACGAGCAGTACTTC. The genes are TRBV29-1 and TRBJ2-7; D possibly corresponds to TRBD1 (5 bases). Germline CDR1 SQVTM, CDR2 ANQGSEA. The CDR3 consists of 12 residues. V was shortened by 2 bases and J by 5 bases, with 10 bases between the two germline ends.

The chain is built from TRBV18 and TRBJ2-5, with 7 bases matching TRBD2. V lost 3 bases, J lost 1 base, and 11 bases stayed unmatched. Germline V gene data show CDR1 as KGHSH and CDR2 as LQKENI. CDR3 length: 17 amino acids. The CDR3 DNA is TGTGCCAGCTCACCCCTCGCGTTAGCGGGCCCCCAAGAGACCCAGTACTTC. It yields the protein CASSPLALAGPQETQYF.

This clone has just one count. The chain uses TRBV29-1 and TRBJ2-3; no clear D. V lost 4 bases, J lost 2 bases, and 7 bases lay in between. CDR1 SQVTM and CDR2 ANQGSEA come from the germline V gene. The CDR3 is 12 residues long. DNA of the CDR3: TGCAGCGTTGGGTATTCCACAGATACGCAGTATTTT. Translating it yields CSVGYSTDTQYF.

The CDR3 spells CASSHAAGEQFF. The CDR3 nucleotides are TGTGCCAGCAGCCACGCAGCGGGTGAGCAGTTCTTC. V gene TRBV9 combines with J gene TRBJ2-1, with D possibly being TRBD2 (6 bases). CDR1 and CDR2 (germline): SGDLS, YYNGEE. This CDR3 has 12 residues. V was clipped by 4 bases and J by 9 bases, with 11 bases between them. Full variable domain (rest looked up from reference TRBV9 and TRBJ2-1): DSGVTQTPKHLITATGQRVTLRCSPRSGDLSVYWYQQSLDQGLQFLIQYYNGEERAKGNILERFSAQQFPDLHSELNLSSLELGDSALYFCASSHAAGEQFFGPGTRLTVL.

The chain couples TRBV28 to TRBJ2-7; the D gene is possibly TRBD1 (6 bases). V lost 8 bases and J 4 bases, leaving 21 bases between the germline ends. This CDR3 has 15 residues. Per germline, CDR1 MDHEN and CDR2 SYDVKM. CDR3 bases: TGTGCCAGCGGCCCCCCTCGGCAGGGGTCTTACGAGCAGTACTTC. Translation: CASGPPRQGSYEQYF.

Remarks on this clone: This sample includes further DNA sequences coding for the same CDR3. The chain has TRBV10-3 and TRBJ1-2, with 8 bases that match TRBD1. The CDR3 runs 14 residues. Per germline, CDR1 ENHRY and CDR2 SYGVKD. The V gene end was trimmed by 3 bases and the J gene end by 4 bases; junction bases not matched to a gene: 4. The DNA for the CDR3 is TGTGCCATCAGTGAATCAGGGGGCGGCTATGGCTACACCTTC. Protein sequence: CAISESGGGYGYTF.

This clone was detected once. The chain uses TRBV7-3 and TRBJ2-7; D tentatively reads TRBD1 or TRBD2 (7 bases each). From germline, CDR1 is SGHTA and CDR2 FQGTGA. CDR3 length: 21 residues. Trimming left V 6 bases short and J 7 bases short, with 40 bases between. The CDR3 here is CASSPLSRTGMWTRGTWEQYF. CDR3 bases: TGTGCCAGCAGTCCCCTCTCTCGGACAGGTATGTGGACTAGGGGAACGTGGGAGCAGTACTTC.

The V and J genes are TRBV7-9 and TRBJ2-7, with 7 bases identical to TRBD2. V shed 1 base, J shed 4 bases, and the junction held 7 bases outside the gene matches. The CDR3 sequence is 15 residues long. Germline loops: CDR1 SEHNR, CDR2 FQNEAQ (reference sequence). The CDR3 DNA reads as TGTGCCAGCAGCTTAGAACGAGCGGGGCTTTACGAGCAGTACTTC. Translated, it gives CASSLERAGLYEQYF.

V usage is TRBV5-1 and J usage is TRBJ1-2, with no clear D. This CDR3 contains 14 residues. Between the trimmed V and J ends, which lost 0 bases and 7 bases, there was a span of 13 bases. Germline loops: CDR1 SGHRS, CDR2 YFSETQ. The CDR3 DNA is TGCGCCAGCAGCTTGGAAGGACCCCCGGGTGGCTACACCTTC. It yields the protein CASSLEGPPGGYTF.

This clone was seen only once. The genes are TRBV18 and TRBJ1-1; possible D gene TRBD1, 5 bases. With 2 bases removed from V and 4 bases from J, the gap between germline ends came to 11 bases. This CDR3 has 14 residues. Germline V CDR1 and CDR2: KGHSH, LQKENI. Written as DNA, the CDR3 is TGTGCCAGCTCACCAGAGGGACCTGTCACTGAAGCTTTCTTT. Protein: CASSPEGPVTEAFF. Drawing the rest from reference TRBV18 and TRBJ1-1, the complete variable domain is NAGVMQNPRHLVRRRGQEARLRCSPMKGHSHVYWYRQLPEEGLKFMVYLQKENIIDESGMPKERFSAEFPKEGPSILRIQQVVRGDSAAYFCASSPEGPVTEAFFGQGTRLTVV.

V is TRBV29-1 and J is TRBJ1-4, with TRBD1 as a possible D gene (5 bases). Trimming shortened V by 6 bases and J by 0 bases, and 8 bases separated the two germline ends. The CDR3 is 13 amino acids. The germline gives CDR1 SQVTM, CDR2 ANQGSEA. The chain's CDR3 is CSVQGSTNEKLFF. CDR3 coding DNA: TGCAGCGTCCAGGGTTCAACTAATGAAAAACTGTTTTTT.

The J gene is TRBJ2-7, the V gene TRBV7-4, with 12 bases that match TRBD2. The germline CDR1 and CDR2 sequences are SGHVT and SQSDAQ. Losses at the gene ends were 5 bases for V and 5 bases for J; bases not matched to a gene: 19. The CDR3 has 19 amino acids. Written as DNA, the CDR3 is TGTGCCAGCAGCCTATGGGGTTCACCCGGGACTAGCGGGTATAACGAGCAGTACTTC. It translates to CASSLWGSPGTSGYNEQYF.

The rearrangement uses TRBV7-9 and TRBJ2-5, with D perhaps matching TRBD1 or TRBD2 (5 bases each). Per germline, CDR1 SEHNR and CDR2 FQNEAQ (reference sequence). The length of the CDR3 is 13 residues. V gave up 5 bases and J gave up 5 bases, with 12 bases separating them. CDR3 bases: TGTGCCAGCAGCGCTGACAGAGGGGAGACCCAGTACTTC. This codes for CASSADRGETQYF.

J is TRBJ2-7 and V is TRBV19; D tentatively reads TRBD1 or TRBD2 (7 bases each). CDR3 length: 16 amino acids. CDR1 is LNHDA and CDR2 is SQIVND in the germline V gene (reference sequence). With 9 bases removed from V and 2 bases from J, the gap between germline ends came to 23 bases. The CDR3 bases are TGTGCCAGACTCGCCAAGGGAGGGGGCCGTACCTACGAGCAGTACTTC. It yields the protein CARLAKGGGRTYEQYF.